Detailed here is one TCR beta chain. Per the germline V gene, CDR1 is LNHDA and CDR2 is SQIVND (reference sequence). This CDR3 contains 15 residues. The V and J ends lost 6 bases and 7 bases, in that order; junction bases with no gene match: 9. This record belongs to a study of T cell clonotyping in hematopoietic cell transplantation. Measured with immunoSEQ multiplex PCR; TCRdb has only the in-frame clones, and not every one. The sample has 7,300 or so clones; about 96% are singletons. This specimen was PBMCs, taken 30 days after allogeneic stem cell transplant. The V and J genes are TRBV19 and TRBJ2-1; 10 bases match TRBD1. This TCR came from a male patient aged 35 to 55 who had an allogeneic stem cell transplant from a related donor, so the T cells may come from the graft donor. Some clones in this sample may be carry-over from other donors' samples. The CDR3 region has the DNA TGTGCCAGTAGCAGCGGGACAGGGGAATCGAATGAGCAGTTCTTC. This gives the protein CASSSGTGESNEQFF.